Listed below are T cell receptor beta chains from one sample, sequenced in a study of blood T cell repertoires in COVID-19. This table comes from immunoSEQ multiplex PCR, and its TCRdb copy is limited to in-frame clones, with some not included. The table has under 250,000 clones, approximately 80% seen once. Sample: peripheral blood. The receptors were sampled from a woman aged 55-69 years who had recovered from COVID-19. CDR3s include the opening cysteine and the closing phenylalanine or tryptophan. A D gene is named only where the DNA matches it firmly. The size of a clone is reported for some rows only, either as once, few or many, or as a class for expanded clones.

d_gene	j_gene	v_gene	abundance	CDR3nt	CDR3aa
TRBD1	TRBJ2-7	TRBV7-9	.	TGTGCCAGCAGCCAATTGAAAGGGGACAGCCTCTACGAGCAGTACTTC	CASSQLKGDSLYEQYF
TRBD2	TRBJ2-5	TRBV30	.	TGTGCCTGGAGTCAGTCTAGCGGGGGGGCAGAGACCCAGTACTTC	CAWSQSSGGAETQYF
TRBD1	TRBJ1-6	TRBV24-1	.	TGTGCCACCAGTGATCTTCCTCGGACAGGGTATAATTCACCCCTCCACTTT	CATSDLPRTGYNSPLHF
TRBD1	TRBJ1-5	TRBV5-3	few	TGTGCCAGGATCCCGGGACAGGGCTGTCAGCCCCAGCATTTT	CARIPGQGCQPQHF
TRBD1	TRBJ2-5	TRBV5-1	.	TGCGCCAGCAGCTCGGGACAGGGCGAGACCCAGTACTTC	CASSSGQGETQYF
TRBD2	TRBJ2-7	TRBV5-1	few	TGCGCCAGCAGCTTCTATAGCGGGGCCTACGAGCAGTACTTC	CASSFYSGAYEQYF
TRBD1	TRBJ2-2	TRBV7-3	.	TGTGCCAGCAGCTCGGGACAGGGTGACACCGGGGAGCTGTTTTTT	CASSSGQGDTGELFF
.	TRBJ2-5	TRBV15	.	TGTGCCACCAGCAGACCCGTAGCGGATATCCAAGAGACCCAGTACTTC	CATSRPVADIQETQYF
.	TRBJ1-5	TRBV4-1	few	TGCGCCAGCAGCCAAGGAGGCCTCAATCAGCCCCAGCATTTT	CASSQGGLNQPQHF
.	TRBJ2-3	TRBV9	.	TGTGCCAGCAGCGATCGCAAGACTGAACCCCGAGGGTACGGCACAGATACGCAGTATTTT	CASSDRKTEPRGYGTDTQYF
TRBD2	TRBJ2-4	TRBV18	.	TGTGCCAGCTCACCTGGGGGGGACAAAAACATTCAGTACTTC	CASSPGGDKNIQYF
.	TRBJ1-2	TRBV5-6	.	TGTGCCAGCAGCTTGGTCACAGATAACTATGGCTACACCTTC	CASSLVTDNYGYTF
.	TRBJ1-3	TRBV19	.	TGTGCCAGTAGTCCGCGGTTGCAAAACACCATATATTTT	CASSPRLQNTIYF
.	TRBJ2-3	TRBV9	once	TGTGCCAGCAGCGTCAAGGACAGATTTTCCACAGATACGCAGTATTTT	CASSVKDRFSTDTQYF
.	TRBJ1-1	TRBV30	.	TGTGCCTGGGGAAAGACAGGCGCGACTGAAGCTTTCTTT	CAWGKTGATEAFF
TRBD1	TRBJ2-1	TRBV4-3	.	TGCGCCAGCAGCCAAGGACAGGGGGAGATGGATGAGCAGTTCTTC	CASSQGQGEMDEQFF
TRBD2	TRBJ2-3	TRBV3-1/TRBV3-2	once	TGTGCCAGCAGCCAAGAGGGGCTAGCGGGGGGAAGCACAGATACGCAGTATTTT	CASSQEGLAGGSTDTQYF
TRBD1	TRBJ1-5	TRBV19	once	TGTGCCAGTAGTCTCAGAACGGAGAGACAGGGGATCAATCAGCCCCAGCATTTT	CASSLRTERQGINQPQHF
TRBD2	TRBJ2-1	TRBV10-2	.	TGCGCCAGCAGTGACCCTACTAGCGGGGCGGGGTATGAGCAGTTCTTC	CASSDPTSGAGYEQFF
.	TRBJ1-5	TRBV11-2	.	TGTGCCAGCAGCCCAGGGACTTTCACGGCCCAGCATTTT	CASSPGTFTAQHF
TRBD1	TRBJ1-1	TRBV6-5	.	TGTGCCAGCAGTTACGGCAGGGGGGACACTGAAGCTTTCTTT	CASSYGRGDTEAFF
.	TRBJ1-5	TRBV23-1	once	TGCGCCAGCAGTCAATCCAGACTCCGGGGGGCATTTCAGCCCCAGCATTTT	CASSQSRLRGAFQPQHF
.	TRBJ2-1	TRBV19	once	TGTGCCAGTAGTATAGGTAACAATGAGCAGTTCTTC	CASSIGNNEQFF
.	TRBJ2-7	TRBV18	few	TGTGCCAGCTCACCTGGAGGGGCCTACTACGAGCAGTACTTC	CASSPGGAYYEQYF
TRBD1	TRBJ1-6	TRBV9	.	TGTGCCAGCAGCGTAGTAGCCAGGGGGTTGAATTCACCCCTCCACTTT	CASSVVARGLNSPLHF
.	TRBJ1-2	TRBV11-2	once	TGTGCCAGCCACGGATACACCAGGGGCGGGAACTATGGCTACACCTTC	CASHGYTRGGNYGYTF
TRBD1	TRBJ2-1	TRBV7-9	.	TGTGCCAGCAGCTTAAGGGGCGCAGGGGGCTACAATGAGCAGTTCTTC	CASSLRGAGGYNEQFF
TRBD1	TRBJ2-1	TRBV5-1	.	TGCGCCAGCAGCTCGACAGGGGGTAGTGTTGAGCAGTTCTTC	CASSSTGGSVEQFF
.	TRBJ2-1	TRBV11-3	.	TGTGCCAGCAGCTTAGAACGCGGGGCTAACAATGAGCAGTTCTTC	CASSLERGANNEQFF
TRBD1	TRBJ1-2	TRBV6-5	once	TGTGCCAGCACCCGGACAGGGGGCAACTATGGCTACACCTTC	CASTRTGGNYGYTF
.	TRBJ1-1	TRBV12-3/TRBV12-4	once	TGTGCCAGCAGTGCGGGATCGAACACTGAAGCTTTCTTT	CASSAGSNTEAFF
.	TRBJ2-2	TRBV5-1	.	TGCGCCAGCAGCTTGGCCCCTGCCGGGGAGCTGTTTTTT	CASSLAPAGELFF
.	TRBJ2-3	TRBV5-1	.	TGCGCCAGCAGCCAGGACAGCTCTAGCACAGATACGCAGTATTTT	CASSQDSSSTDTQYF
TRBD1	TRBJ2-7	TRBV5-1	.	TGCGCCAGCAGCTTACCCATCCTCGGGACAGGGCCCATCTCCTACGAGCAGTACTTC	CASSLPILGTGPISYEQYF
.	TRBJ1-2	TRBV10-3	.	TGTGCCATCAGTGACTTCCCGACAGCTAACTATGGCTACACCTTC	CAISDFPTANYGYTF
TRBD2	TRBJ2-3	TRBV5-1	once	TGCGCCAGCAGCTTTACTAGCGGGGGGGCCAGTCGGTCAGATACGCAGTATTTT	CASSFTSGGASRSDTQYF
TRBD2	TRBJ2-5	TRBV10-1	.	TGCGCCAGCAGTGAGCAGCGGGGTAGTCAGGAGACCCAGTACTTC	CASSEQRGSQETQYF
.	TRBJ1-3	TRBV12-3/TRBV12-4	.	TGTGCCAGCCCCCATTATGGCGGAAACACCATATATTTT	CASPHYGGNTIYF